Below are 3 T cell receptor beta chains sequenced from a single sample in a study of blood T cell repertoires in COVID-19. Generated by immunoSEQ multiplex PCR, the TCRdb table keeps only in-frame clones and is missing some. Among 250,000 to 300,000 clones, roughly 80% were seen once, and the ten largest hold approximately 5%. The sample consisted of PBMCs or T cells enriched from blood (not recorded which). Every receptor here comes from a man aged 35 to 55 who had been exposed to COVID-19.

The chain combines TRBV6-4 with TRBJ2-1, with D maybe TRBD2 (5 bases). The CDR3 covers 14 residues. Trimming took off 8 bases at V and 6 bases at J, with 17 bases between the two ends. Germline CDR1 MRHNA, CDR2 SNTAGT. This chain's CDR3 is CASRPSYDFNEQFF. Here the CDR3 DNA reads TGTGCCAGCCGTCCTAGCTACGATTTCAATGAGCAGTTCTTC.

This chain uses TRBV7-6 with TRBJ1-1; D is perhaps TRBD1 (5 bases). The CDR3 covers 16 residues. The V gene's germline CDR1 is SGHVS and CDR2 FNYEAQ. Trimming shortened V by 1 base and J by 5 bases, and 17 bases separated the two germline ends. The chain's CDR3 is CASSLGQIKAGTEAFF. The CDR3 region has the DNA TGTGCCAGCAGCTTAGGACAGATCAAAGCTGGGACTGAAGCTTTCTTT.

The chain is built from TRBV7-3 and TRBJ1-1; D not resolved. The germline V gene encodes CDR1 SGHTA and CDR2 FQGTGA. This CDR3 region has 14 residues. V was pared by 1 base and J by 4 bases, with 10 bases between. CDR3 region: CASSLNGRGTEAFF. The DNA of the CDR3 is TGTGCCAGCAGCTTAAATGGGCGTGGCACTGAAGCTTTCTTT.